This T cell receptor beta chain was sequenced in a study of long-term antiretroviral therapy in people with HIV. The V and J ends lost 5 bases and 1 base respectively, with 9 bases between them. From germline, CDR1 is GTSNPN and CDR2 SVGIG (reference sequence). CDR3 length equals 12 residues. Survey-level resolution applied to immunoSEQ assay v3.0. TCRdb keeps only in-frame clones here, not all; method: immunoSEQ multiplex PCR. The data contain about 28,000 clones, around 85% of them singletons. There were no participants with HIV treated outside the United States. Overall study findings and caveats: Relative to control repertoires, HIV repertoires exhibited narrower CDR3 length ranges.

On this clone: Its antigen is not identified.

The sequences come from unsorted PBMCs, collected 0.8 years before starting antiretroviral therapy. The genes are TRBV30 and TRBJ2-7, with D perhaps TRBD1 or TRBD2 (5 bases each). This clonotype was obtained from a young man with HIV. The CDR3: CAWGDGSYEQYF. CDR3 nucleotide sequence: TGTGCCTGGGGGGACGGTTCCTACGAGCAGTACTTC.